Following are 14 T cell receptor beta chains from one sample sequenced in a study of Graves' ophthalmopathy and Graves' hyperthyroidism. RNA transcripts yielded amplified TCR beta CDR3 regions. Second-round multiplex PCR followed a first-round RT-PCR using HTBI primers. One entry per CDR3 protein results from TCRdb running MiXCR on the multiplex PCR reads. The data hold about half a million distinct CDR3 sequences, with 14% observed a single time. What was sequenced was blood. These TCRs come from a woman aged 25 to 39 with Graves' ophthalmopathy.

The chain is built from TRBV30 and TRBJ2-2; D is perhaps TRBD1 (6 bases). V lost 4 bases to trimming and J lost 1 base, with 13 bases between them. The CDR3 is made up of 15 amino acids. CDR1 and CDR2 from the germline V gene are GTSNPN and SVGIG (reference sequence). The CDR3 sequence: CAWTKGGWNTGELFF. The CDR3 DNA reads as TGTGCCTGGACGAAAGGGGGATGGAACACCGGGGAGCTGTTTTTT.

This clonotype was observed many times. The chain joins TRBV6-1 to TRBJ2-2, with D possibly matching TRBD1 (5 bases). Germline CDR1 and CDR2: MNHNS and SASEGT. With 6 bases removed from V and 9 bases from J, the gap between germline ends came to 8 bases. The CDR3 has 11 residues. Here the CDR3 reads CASSNRRELFF. The CDR3 region has the DNA TGTGCCAGCAGCAACAGGAGGGAGCTGTTTTTT.

At least ten counts were recorded for this clonotype. V gene TRBV19 combines with J gene TRBJ2-7, with D possibly being TRBD2 (6 bases). The CDR3 loop spans 13 amino acids. V lost 5 bases, J lost 6 bases, and 14 bases lay in between. Germline-derived CDR1 and CDR2 are LNHDA and SQIVND (reference sequence). CDR3 coding DNA: TGTGCCAGTAGTTTAACTAGCTCGGGCGAGCAGTACTTC. Amino acid sequence: CASSLTSSGEQYF.

This clonotype was found many times. The chain is built from TRBV24-1 and TRBJ2-5; TRBD2 matches 16 bases. The CDR3 has 18 amino acids. The germline gives CDR1 KGHDR, CDR2 SFDVKD. With 1 base clipped from V and 3 bases from J, the junction kept 4 bases outside the gene matches. The CDR3 here is CATSDLRGTSGREETQYF. CDR3 coding DNA: TGTGCCACCAGTGATTTAAGGGGGACTAGCGGGAGGGAAGAGACCCAGTACTTC.

This clonotype was seen at least ten times. The chain carries TRBV9 and TRBJ1-1; unclear D gene. The CDR3 totals 15 residues. CDR1 is SGDLS and CDR2 is YYNGEE in the germline V gene. V was cut by 3 bases and J by 0 bases, with 12 bases left in between. The CDR3 is CASSGKLFMNTEAFF. The CDR3 nucleotides are TGTGCCAGCAGCGGGAAGCTGTTCATGAACACTGAAGCTTTCTTT. The whole variable domain, remainder taken from reference TRBV9 and TRBJ1-1, is DSGVTQTPKHLITATGQRVTLRCSPRSGDLSVYWYQQSLDQGLQFLIQYYNGEERAKGNILERFSAQQFPDLHSELNLSSLELGDSALYFCASSGKLFMNTEAFFGQGTRLTVV.

This clonotype was observed a handful of times. The V call is TRBV10-3, the J call TRBJ2-7; 8 bases are a match to TRBD1. In germline, CDR1 is ENHRY, CDR2 SYGVKD. The CDR3 is 17 residues long. V lost 3 bases to trimming and J lost 0 bases; unmatched junction nucleotides: 10. This CDR3 reads CAISDSRTGWPSYEQYF. The DNA for the CDR3 is TGTGCCATCAGTGACTCTAGGACAGGGTGGCCCTCCTACGAGCAGTACTTC.

The table lists this clonotype with a few counts. V gene TRBV6-1 combines with J gene TRBJ2-1; 9 bases map to TRBD2. CDR3 length: 15 residues. Germline assignment: CDR1 MNHNS and CDR2 SASEGT. V dropped 3 bases and J dropped 3; count of bases not matched to a gene: 3. CDR3 in DNA: TGTGCCAGCAGTGATAGCGGGGGTGACTACAATGAGCAGTTCTTC. As protein: CASSDSGGDYNEQFF.

This clonotype has a handful of counts. V usage is TRBV6-5 and J usage is TRBJ2-2, with 11 nucleotides matching TRBD2. Germline CDR1 reads MNHEY; CDR2 reads SVGAGI. There are 16 residues in the CDR3. V shed 4 bases and J 3 bases; nucleotides not matched to a gene: 4. CDR3 bases: TGTGCCAGCAGTTCCCAGGGACTAGCGGACACCGGGGAGCTGTTTTTT. Amino acids: CASSSQGLADTGELFF.

The sample holds many counts of this clonotype. The chain combines TRBV27 with TRBJ2-7, with a weak D call TRBD2 (6 bases). Germline V gene data show CDR1 as MNHEY and CDR2 as SMNVEV (reference sequence). The ends were cut back, 2 bases at V and 6 bases at J, with 20 bases in the middle. The length of the CDR3 is 16 residues. CDR3 sequence: CASSLVSGRSVGEQYF. For the CDR3, the DNA is TGTGCCAGCAGTTTAGTTAGCGGCAGATCCGTGGGCGAGCAGTACTTC.

This clonotype appeared a few times. The chain carries TRBV4-1 and TRBJ1-1; D is uncertain. The CDR3 spans 13 residues. V lost 4 bases, J lost 8 bases, and 14 bases lay in between. The germline CDR1 and CDR2 sequences are MGHRA and YSYEKL. CDR3 loop: CASSLYFLEEAFF. In nucleotides, the CDR3 is TGCGCCAGCAGCCTTTATTTTTTAGAAGAAGCTTTCTTT.

This clonotype was seen at least ten times. The V and J genes are TRBV2 and TRBJ1-1; D remains ambiguous. The length of the CDR3 is 13 residues. With 7 bases removed from V and 1 base from J, the gap between germline ends came to 10 bases. CDR1 is SNHLY and CDR2 is FYNNEI in the germline V gene. The CDR3 reads CASNSEENTEAFF. CDR3 nucleotides: TGTGCCAGCAATTCGGAGGAGAACACTGAAGCTTTCTTT.

The chain is built from TRBV11-2 and TRBJ2-3; D is unclear. CDR1 and CDR2 from the germline V gene are SGHAT and FQNNGV. This CDR3 contains 14 residues. Deletions cut 2 bases from V and 4 bases from J, with 10 bases between. CDR3 in DNA: TGTGCCAGCAGCTTAATGGCTTTCGCAGATACGCAGTATTTT. Its translation: CASSLMAFADTQYF.

This clonotype has at least ten counts. CDR3 DNA: TGTGCCAGCAGTCTCGGCAGGTCTAACTATGGCTACACCTTC. Translated: CASSLGRSNYGYTF. This chain uses TRBV6-1 with TRBJ1-2; D gene unclear. This CDR3 comprises 14 residues. In germline, CDR1 is MNHNS, CDR2 SASEGT. Trimming removed 5 bases at V and 0 bases at J, with 10 bases between.

Many counts were recorded for this clonotype. V usage is TRBV2 and J usage is TRBJ1-1; D ambiguous. V was pared by 4 bases and J by 0 bases, with 6 bases between. The CDR3 consists of 13 residues. The V gene's germline CDR1 is SNHLY and CDR2 FYNNEI. The CDR3 coding sequence is TGTGCCAGCAGTGTACGGATGAACACTGAAGCTTTCTTT. This translates into CASSVRMNTEAFF.